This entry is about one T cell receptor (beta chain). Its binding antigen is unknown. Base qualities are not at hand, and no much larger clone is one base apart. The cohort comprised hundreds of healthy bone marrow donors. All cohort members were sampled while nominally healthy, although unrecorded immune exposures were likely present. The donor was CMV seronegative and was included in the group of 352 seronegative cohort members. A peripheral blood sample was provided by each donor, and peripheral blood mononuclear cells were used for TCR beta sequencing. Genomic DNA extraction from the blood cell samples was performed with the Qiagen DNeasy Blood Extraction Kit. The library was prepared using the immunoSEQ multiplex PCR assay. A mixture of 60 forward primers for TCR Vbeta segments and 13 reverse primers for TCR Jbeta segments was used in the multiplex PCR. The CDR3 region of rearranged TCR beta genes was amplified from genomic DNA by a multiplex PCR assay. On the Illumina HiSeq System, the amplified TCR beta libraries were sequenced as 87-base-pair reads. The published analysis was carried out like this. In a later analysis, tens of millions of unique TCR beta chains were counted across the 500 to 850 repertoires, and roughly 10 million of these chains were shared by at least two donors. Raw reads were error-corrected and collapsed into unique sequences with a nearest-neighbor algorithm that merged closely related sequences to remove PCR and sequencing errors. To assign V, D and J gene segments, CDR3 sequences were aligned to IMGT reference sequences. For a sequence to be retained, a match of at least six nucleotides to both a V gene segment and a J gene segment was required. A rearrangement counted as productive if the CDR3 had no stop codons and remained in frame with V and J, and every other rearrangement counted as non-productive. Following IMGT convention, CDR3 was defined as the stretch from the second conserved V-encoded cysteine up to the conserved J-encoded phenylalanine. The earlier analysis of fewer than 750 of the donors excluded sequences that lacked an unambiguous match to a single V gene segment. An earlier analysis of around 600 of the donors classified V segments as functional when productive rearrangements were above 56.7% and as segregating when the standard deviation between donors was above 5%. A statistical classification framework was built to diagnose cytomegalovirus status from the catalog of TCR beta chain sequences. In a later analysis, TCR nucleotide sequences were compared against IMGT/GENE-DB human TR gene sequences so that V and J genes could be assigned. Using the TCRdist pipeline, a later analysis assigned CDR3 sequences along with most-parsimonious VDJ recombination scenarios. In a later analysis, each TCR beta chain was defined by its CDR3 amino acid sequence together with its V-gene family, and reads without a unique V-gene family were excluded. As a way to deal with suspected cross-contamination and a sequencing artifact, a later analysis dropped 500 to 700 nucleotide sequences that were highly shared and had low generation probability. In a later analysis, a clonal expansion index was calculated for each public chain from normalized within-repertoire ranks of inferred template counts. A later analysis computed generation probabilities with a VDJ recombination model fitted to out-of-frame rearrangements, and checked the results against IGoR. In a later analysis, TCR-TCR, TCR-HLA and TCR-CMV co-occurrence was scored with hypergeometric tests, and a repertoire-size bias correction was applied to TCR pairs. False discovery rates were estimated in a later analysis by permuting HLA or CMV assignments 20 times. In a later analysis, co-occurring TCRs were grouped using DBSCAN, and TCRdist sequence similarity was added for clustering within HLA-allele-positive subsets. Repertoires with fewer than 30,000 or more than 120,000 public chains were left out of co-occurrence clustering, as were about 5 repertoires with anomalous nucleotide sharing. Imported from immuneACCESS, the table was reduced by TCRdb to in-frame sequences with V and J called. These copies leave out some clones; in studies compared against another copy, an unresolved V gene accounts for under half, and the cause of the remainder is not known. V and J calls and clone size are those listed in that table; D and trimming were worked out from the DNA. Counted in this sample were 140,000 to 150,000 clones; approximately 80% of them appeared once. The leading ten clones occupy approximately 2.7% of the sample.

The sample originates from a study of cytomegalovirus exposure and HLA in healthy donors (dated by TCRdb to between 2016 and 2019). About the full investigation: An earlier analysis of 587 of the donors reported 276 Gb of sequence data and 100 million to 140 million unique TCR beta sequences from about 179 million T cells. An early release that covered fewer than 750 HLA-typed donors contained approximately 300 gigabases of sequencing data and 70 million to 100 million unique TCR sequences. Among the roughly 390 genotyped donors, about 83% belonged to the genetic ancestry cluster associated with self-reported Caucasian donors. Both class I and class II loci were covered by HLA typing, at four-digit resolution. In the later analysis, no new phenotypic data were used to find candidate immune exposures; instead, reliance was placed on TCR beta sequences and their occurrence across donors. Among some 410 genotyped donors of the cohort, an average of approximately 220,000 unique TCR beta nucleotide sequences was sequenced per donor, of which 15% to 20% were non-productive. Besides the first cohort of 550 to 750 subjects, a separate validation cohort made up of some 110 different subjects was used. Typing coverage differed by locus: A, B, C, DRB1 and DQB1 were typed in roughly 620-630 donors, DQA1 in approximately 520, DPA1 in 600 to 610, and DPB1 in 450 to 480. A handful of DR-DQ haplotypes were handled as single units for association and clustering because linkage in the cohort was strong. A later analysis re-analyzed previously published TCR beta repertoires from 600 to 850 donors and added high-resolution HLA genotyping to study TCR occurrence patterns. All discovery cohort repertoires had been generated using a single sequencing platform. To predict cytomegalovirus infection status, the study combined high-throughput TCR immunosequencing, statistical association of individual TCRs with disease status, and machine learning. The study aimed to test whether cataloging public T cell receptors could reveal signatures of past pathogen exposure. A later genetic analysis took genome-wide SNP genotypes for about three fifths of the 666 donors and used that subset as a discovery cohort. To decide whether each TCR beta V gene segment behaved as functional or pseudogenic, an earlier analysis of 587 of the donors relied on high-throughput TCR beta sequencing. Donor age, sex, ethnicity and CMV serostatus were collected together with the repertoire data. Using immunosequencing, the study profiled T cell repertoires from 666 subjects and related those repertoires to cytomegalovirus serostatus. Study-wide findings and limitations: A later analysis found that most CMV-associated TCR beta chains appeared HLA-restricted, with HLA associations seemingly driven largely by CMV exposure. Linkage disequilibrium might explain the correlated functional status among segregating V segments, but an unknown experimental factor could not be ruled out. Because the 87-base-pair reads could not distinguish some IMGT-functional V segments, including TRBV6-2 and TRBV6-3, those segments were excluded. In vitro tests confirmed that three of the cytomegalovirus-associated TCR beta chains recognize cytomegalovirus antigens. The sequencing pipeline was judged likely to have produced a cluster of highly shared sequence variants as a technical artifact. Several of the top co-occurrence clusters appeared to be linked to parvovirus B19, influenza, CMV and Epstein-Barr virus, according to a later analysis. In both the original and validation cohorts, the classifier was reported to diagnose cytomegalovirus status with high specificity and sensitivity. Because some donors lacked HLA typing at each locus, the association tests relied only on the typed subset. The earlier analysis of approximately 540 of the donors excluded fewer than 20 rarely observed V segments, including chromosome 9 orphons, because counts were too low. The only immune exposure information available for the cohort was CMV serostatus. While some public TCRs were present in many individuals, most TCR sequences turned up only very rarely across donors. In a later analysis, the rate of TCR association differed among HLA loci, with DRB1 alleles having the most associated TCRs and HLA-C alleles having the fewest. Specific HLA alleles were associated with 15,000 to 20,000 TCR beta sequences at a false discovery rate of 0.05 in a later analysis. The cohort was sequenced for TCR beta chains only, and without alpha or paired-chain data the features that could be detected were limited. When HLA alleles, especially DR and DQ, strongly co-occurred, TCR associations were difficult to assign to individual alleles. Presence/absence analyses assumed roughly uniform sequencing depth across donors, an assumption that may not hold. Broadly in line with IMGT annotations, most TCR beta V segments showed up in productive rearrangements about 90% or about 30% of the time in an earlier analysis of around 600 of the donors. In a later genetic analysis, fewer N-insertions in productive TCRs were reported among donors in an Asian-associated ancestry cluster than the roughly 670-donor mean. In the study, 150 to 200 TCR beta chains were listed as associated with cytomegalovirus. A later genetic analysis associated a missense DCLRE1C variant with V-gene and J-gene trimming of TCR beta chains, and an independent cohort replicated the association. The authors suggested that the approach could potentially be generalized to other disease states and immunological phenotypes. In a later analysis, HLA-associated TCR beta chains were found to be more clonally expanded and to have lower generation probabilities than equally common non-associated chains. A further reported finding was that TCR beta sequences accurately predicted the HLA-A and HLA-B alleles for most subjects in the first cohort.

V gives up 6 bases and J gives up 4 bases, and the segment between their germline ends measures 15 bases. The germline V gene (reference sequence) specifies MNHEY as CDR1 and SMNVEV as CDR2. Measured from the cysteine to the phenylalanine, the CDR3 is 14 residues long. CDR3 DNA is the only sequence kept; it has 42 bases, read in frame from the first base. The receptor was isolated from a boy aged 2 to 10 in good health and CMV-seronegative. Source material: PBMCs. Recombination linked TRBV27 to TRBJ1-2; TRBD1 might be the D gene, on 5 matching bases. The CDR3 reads CASRSLDRAYGYTF. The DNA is TGTGCCAGCAGATCCCTTGACAGAGCCTATGGCTACACCTTC.